The 6 T cell receptor beta chains below were found in one sample sequenced in a study of blood T cell repertoires in COVID-19. Assay: immunoSEQ multiplex PCR; the TCRdb copy retains only in-frame clones and omits some. The table includes 95,000 or so clones, 86% detected once. Source material: peripheral blood. These receptors were taken from a man older than 75 with active or convalescent COVID-19.

The rearrangement links TRBV10-3 to TRBJ1-6; TRBD1 matches 9 bases. This CDR3 region has 20 residues. Germline assignment: CDR1 ENHRY and CDR2 SYGVKD. The junction had 13 bases not matched to a gene; V was cut back by 4 bases and J by 0 bases. The CDR3 coding sequence is TGTGCCATCAGTGCCGGGCGGACAGGGGTGACAAGCTCCTATAATTCACCCCTCCACTTT. Encoded protein: CAISAGRTGVTSSYNSPLHF.

In this sample, this clone turned up once. The chain couples TRBV11-2 to TRBJ1-2, with TRBD1 matching over 7 bases. The junction had 7 bases not matched to a gene; V was cut back by 5 bases and J by 4 bases. CDR1 is SGHAT, CDR2 FQNNGV, per germline. This CDR3 is 14 amino acids long. CDR3: CASSVGTEVYGYTF. CDR3 sequence (DNA): TGTGCCAGCAGCGTCGGGACAGAAGTCTATGGCTACACCTTC.

This rearrangement joins TRBV11-1 to TRBJ2-3; D perhaps matches TRBD2 (5 bases). This CDR3 is 14 amino acids long. Between the trimmed V and J ends, which lost 7 bases and 1 base, there was a span of 12 bases. CDR1 is SGHAT, CDR2 FQDESV, per germline (reference sequence). The DNA of the CDR3 is TGTGCCAGCACCGACTCGAGGGGCACAGATACGCAGTATTTT. Its translation: CASTDSRGTDTQYF.

This clone was found once. This rearrangement joins TRBV5-1 to TRBJ1-1; maybe TRBD1 (5 bases). Deletions cut 0 bases from V and 5 bases from J, with 11 bases between. The CDR3 length is 14 residues. From germline, CDR1 is SGHRS and CDR2 YFSETQ. CDR3 loop: CASSLEGEGTEAFF. The CDR3 DNA sequence: TGCGCCAGCAGCTTGGAAGGGGAGGGGACTGAAGCTTTCTTT.

V usage is TRBV5-6 and J usage is TRBJ1-5; D is uncertain. Germline V CDR1 and CDR2: SGHDT, YYEEEE. This CDR3 contains 13 residues. V lost 3 bases, J lost 4 bases, and 8 bases lay in between. The CDR3 loop is CASSSGGNQPQHF. The CDR3 DNA is TGTGCCAGCAGCTCGGGTGGAAATCAGCCCCAGCATTTT.

The V gene is TRBV19, the J gene TRBJ1-2; 9 bases are shared with TRBD1. Germline V gene lookup returns CDR1 LNHDA and CDR2 SQIVND (reference sequence). Unmatched junction bases numbered 9, after V lost 4 bases and J lost 6 bases. The CDR3 is made up of 15 amino acids. The chain's CDR3 is CASSTFNTGGHGYTF. CDR3 sequence (DNA): TGTGCCAGTAGTACCTTCAATACAGGGGGCCATGGCTACACCTTC.